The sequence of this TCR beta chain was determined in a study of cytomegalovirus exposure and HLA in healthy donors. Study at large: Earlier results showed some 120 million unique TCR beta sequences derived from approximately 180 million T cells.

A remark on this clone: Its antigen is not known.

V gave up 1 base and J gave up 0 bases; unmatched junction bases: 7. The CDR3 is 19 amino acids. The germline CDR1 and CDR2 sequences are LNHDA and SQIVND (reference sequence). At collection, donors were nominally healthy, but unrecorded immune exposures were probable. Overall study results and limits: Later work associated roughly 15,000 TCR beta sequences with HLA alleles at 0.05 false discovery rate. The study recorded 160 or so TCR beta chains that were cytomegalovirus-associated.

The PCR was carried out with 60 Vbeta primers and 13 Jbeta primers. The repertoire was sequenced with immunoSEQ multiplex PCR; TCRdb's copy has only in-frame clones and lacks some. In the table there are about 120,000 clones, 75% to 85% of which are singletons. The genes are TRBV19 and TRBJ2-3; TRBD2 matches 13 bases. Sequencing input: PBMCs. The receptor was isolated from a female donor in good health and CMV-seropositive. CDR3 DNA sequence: TGTGCCAGTAGTATAGGGCGGACTAGCGGGGGTACTAGCACAGATACGCAGTATTTT. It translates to CASSIGRTSGGTSTDTQYF.